The source of this T cell receptor (beta chain) is a study of control samples from healthy donors and cancer patients. The CDR3 consists of 16 residues. Germline lookup yields CDR1 SQVTM and CDR2 ANQGSEA. Deletions cut 0 bases from V and 2 bases from J, with 15 bases between. The table came from immunoSEQ multiplex PCR; TCRdb's copy has only in-frame clones and leaves some out. The sample holds 71,000 or so clones, roughly 90% seen once. This TCR came from a man aged 55-75 years with lung cancer. The specimen sequenced was PBMCs. The chain links TRBV29-1 to TRBJ2-3; tentatively, D is TRBD1 (6 bases). In DNA, the CDR3 is TGCAGCGTTGAAGATCTTCAGGGGACCTTCACAGATACGCAGTATTTT. It specifies CSVEDLQGTFTDTQYF.